These 17 T cell receptor beta chains were all obtained from the same sample, sequenced in a study of T cell repertoires in cytomegalovirus infection (dated by TCRdb to about 2019). These receptors have no known antigen. Interpreted using the paper, the treatment or condition label stands for: in vitro stimulation with specific CMV peptide epitopes to enrich CMV-specific T cells. Data came from an Illumina HiSeq 1500. The public reads were run again by TCRdb, first through fastp at Q25 and then through MiXCR, and only productive beta chains were kept. Rows are unified per CDR3 protein, each entry keeping the most common DNA and genes. This sample holds some 480,000 distinct CDR3 sequences; about 33% were observed only once. Roughly 17% of the sample lies in the top ten. Sequenced material: cultured PBMCs, taken from culture after CMV antigen stimulation. The receptors derive from a human donor in good health (CMV status not recorded). Some clones in this sample may be carry-over from other donors' samples.

This clonotype came up many times. This chain joins TRBV7-2 and TRBJ1-1; 9 nucleotides align to TRBD1. This CDR3 spans 14 amino acids. Germline lookup yields CDR1 SGHTA and CDR2 FQGNSA. J gave up 1 base and V 6 bases, and 3 bases lay outside the gene matches. The CDR3: CASRSGQGNTEAFF. The DNA of the CDR3 is TGTGCCAGCAGGTCGGGACAGGGGAACACTGAAGCTTTCTTT.

A few counts support this clonotype. The chain combines TRBV7-9 with TRBJ2-3; D is ambiguous. The CDR3 has 13 amino acids. V lost 1 base, J lost 5 bases, and 7 bases lay in between. Germline V CDR1 and CDR2: SEHNR, FQNEAQ (reference sequence). The CDR3 DNA sequence: TGTGCCAGCAGCTTAGGGGCAAGAGATACGCAGTATTTT. Protein: CASSLGARDTQYF.

The chain carries TRBV7-2 and TRBJ2-5; D unresolved. CDR1 and CDR2 from the germline V gene are SGHTA and FQGNSA. V was cut by 1 base and J by 6 bases, with 6 bases left in between. The CDR3 spans 12 residues. The CDR3 reads CASSLGRKTQYF. As DNA, the CDR3 is TGTGCCAGCAGCTTAGGTCGGAAGACCCAGTACTTC. The entire variable domain, with the rest obtained from reference TRBV7-2 and TRBJ2-5, is as follows: GAGVSQSPSNKVTEKGKDVELRCDPISGHTALYWYRQSLGQGLEFLIYFQGNSAPDKSGLPSDRFSAERTGGSVSTLTIQRTQQEDSAVYLCASSLGRKTQYFGPGTRLLVL.

The chain is built from TRBV20-1 and TRBJ2-1; D unresolved. The V end was cut by 0 bases, the J end by 0 bases, with 12 bases between. Germline CDR1 DFQATT, CDR2 SNEGSKA (reference sequence). CDR3 length equals 16 residues. The CDR3 spells CSARDTASSSYNEQFF. In DNA, the CDR3 is TGCAGTGCTAGAGATACGGCGAGTTCCTCCTACAATGAGCAGTTCTTC.

The CDR3 DNA follows: TGCAGTGCTAGGGGGGACAGGGACCATCAGCCCCAGCATTTT. It encodes CSARGDRDHQPQHF. The chain employs TRBV20-1 and TRBJ1-5, with 9 positions matching TRBD1. V shed 3 bases and J 5 bases; nucleotides not matched to a gene: 5. This CDR3 has 14 residues. The germline CDR1 and CDR2 sequences are DFQATT and SNEGSKA (reference sequence).

This clonotype was counted only a few times. In DNA form, the CDR3 reads TGTGCCAGCAGGCCGAGCGACAGCTACAATGAGCAGTTCTTC. It encodes CASRPSDSYNEQFF. The rearrangement joins TRBV28 to TRBJ2-1; D may be TRBD1 (5 bases). The CDR3 totals 14 residues. Germline CDR1 MDHEN, CDR2 SYDVKM. V shed 6 bases and J shed 3 bases, with 12 bases lying between them.

The V gene is TRBV28, the J gene TRBJ2-3, with a weak D call TRBD2 (6 bases). V was cut by 9 bases and J by 4 bases, with 20 bases left in between. There are 15 residues in the CDR3. Germline CDR1 is MDHEN and CDR2 is SYDVKM. CDR3 nucleotide sequence: TGTGCCAGTGGTACCTCTCGGGGGTTTCCAGATACGCAGTATTTT. It encodes CASGTSRGFPDTQYF. Full variable domain (remainder filled in from reference TRBV28 and TRBJ2-3): DVKVTQSSRYLVKRTGEKVFLECVQDMDHENMFWYRQDPGLGLRLIYFSYDVKMKEKGDIPEGYSVSREKKERFSLILESASTNQTSMYLCASGTSRGFPDTQYFGPGTRLTVL.

The chain carries TRBV28 and TRBJ2-7; 9 nucleotides line up with TRBD2. The CDR3 extends over 14 amino acids. Germline V gene sequence: CDR1 MDHEN, CDR2 SYDVKM. With 8 bases clipped from V and 2 bases from J, the junction kept 7 bases outside the gene matches. Here the CDR3 reads CASGKIAGAYEQYV. The CDR3, as DNA: TGTGCCAGCGGAAAAATAGCGGGAGCCTACGAGCAGTACGTC.

J is TRBJ1-1 and V is TRBV7-2; no clear D. Germline V gene data show CDR1 as SGHTA and CDR2 as FQGNSA. This CDR3 contains 14 residues. Trimming pared 5 bases from V and 6 bases from J, leaving 16 bases between. The CDR3 coding sequence is TGTGCCAGCAGCCCCCATGCAGGCCCGTCTGAAGCTTTCTTT. Translated, it gives CASSPHAGPSEAFF. Combining the CDR3 with reference TRBV7-2 and TRBJ1-1 gives the whole variable domain GAGVSQSPSNKVTEKGKDVELRCDPISGHTALYWYRQSLGQGLEFLIYFQGNSAPDKSGLPSDRFSAERTGGSVSTLTIQRTQQEDSAVYLCASSPHAGPSEAFFGQGTRLTVV.

This rearrangement joins TRBV12-3 or TRBV12-4 to TRBJ1-5, with 10 positions matching TRBD1. The CDR3 has 15 amino acids. Trimming cost V 4 bases and J 7 bases; bases outside gene matches: 7. As DNA, the CDR3 is TGTGCCAGCAGTTCCCGGGGACAGGGGATCCAGCCCCAGCATTTT. Translation gives CASSSRGQGIQPQHF.

The chain recombines TRBV29-1 with TRBJ1-2; the match to TRBD1 covers 9 bases. V shed 6 bases, J shed 4 bases, and the junction held 6 bases outside the gene matches. Germline V gene lookup returns CDR1 SQVTM and CDR2 ANQGSEA. The CDR3 totals 13 residues. The CDR3, as DNA: TGCAGCGTCGACCAGACAGGGGGCTATGGCTACACCTTC. Protein product: CSVDQTGGYGYTF.

The chain uses TRBV27 and TRBJ1-1; unclear D gene. This CDR3 is built from 14 residues. Trimming cost V 5 bases and J 4 bases, with 14 bases left between them. Germline V lookup: CDR1 MNHEY, CDR2 SMNVEV (reference sequence). CDR3 in amino acids: CASSPKFGPTEAFF. CDR3 sequence (DNA): TGTGCCAGCAGTCCTAAGTTTGGGCCCACTGAAGCTTTCTTT.

The chain carries TRBV7-2 and TRBJ1-2; D might be TRBD1 (6 bases). Germline V gives CDR1 SGHTA, CDR2 FQGNSA. The CDR3 contains 14 residues. The ends were cut back, 5 bases at V and 8 bases at J, with 18 bases in the middle. The CDR3 here is CASSGNSGDGGYTF. CDR3 sequence (DNA): TGTGCCAGCAGCGGGAATTCAGGGGACGGGGGCTACACCTTC. Full variable domain (missing parts from reference TRBV7-2 and TRBJ1-2): GAGVSQSPSNKVTEKGKDVELRCDPISGHTALYWYRQSLGQGLEFLIYFQGNSAPDKSGLPSDRFSAERTGGSVSTLTIQRTQQEDSAVYLCASSGNSGDGGYTFGSGTRLTVV.

This clonotype was seen only a few times. V usage is TRBV12-3 or TRBV12-4 and J usage is TRBJ1-6, with TRBD1 as a possible D gene (6 bases). The ends were cut back, 3 bases at V and 9 bases at J, with 21 bases in the middle. There are 17 residues in the CDR3. The CDR3 loop is CASSFLPGASISSPLHF. The CDR3 coding sequence is TGTGCCAGCAGTTTTCTCCCGGGGGCTTCGATCAGTTCACCCCTCCACTTT.

The rearrangement joins TRBV7-2 to TRBJ2-4; maybe TRBD2 (5 bases). The CDR3 runs to 14 residues. Germline-derived CDR1 and CDR2 are SGHTA and FQGNSA. Deletions cut 2 bases from V and 5 bases from J, with 10 bases between. CDR3 nucleotides: TGTGCCAGCAGCTTAAGGCGGGTCCAAAACATTCAGTACTTC. This codes for CASSLRRVQNIQYF. The complete variable domain, with remaining parts taken from reference TRBV7-2 and TRBJ2-4, reads GAGVSQSPSNKVTEKGKDVELRCDPISGHTALYWYRQSLGQGLEFLIYFQGNSAPDKSGLPSDRFSAERTGGSVSTLTIQRTQQEDSAVYLCASSLRRVQNIQYFGAGTRLSVL.

This clonotype turned up a few times. V gene TRBV7-8 combines with J gene TRBJ2-2, with D perhaps given as TRBD1 or TRBD2 (5 bases each). From germline, CDR1 is SGHVS and CDR2 FQNEAQ. This CDR3 spans 16 amino acids. V lost 8 bases to trimming and J lost 5 bases, with 21 bases between them. CDR3 nucleotides: TGTGCCAGCGCGACCCCTGGGGGAAGAGTGACCGGGGAGCTGTTTTTT. Protein product: CASATPGGRVTGELFF.

On this clonotype: This likely comes from a read error, as the CDR3 has no conserved phenylalanine or tryptophan at its end. The gene calls are TRBV7-9 and TRBJ2-7; the D call may be TRBD1 or TRBD2 (6 bases each). V lost 8 bases to trimming and J lost 3 bases, with 17 bases between them. This CDR3 is 14 amino acids long. In germline, CDR1 is SEHNR, CDR2 FQNEAQ (reference sequence). The CDR3 protein is CASGGEGGRYEQYL. CDR3 in DNA: TGTGCCAGCGGTGGTGAGGGGGGACGCTACGAGCAGTACTTA.